This T cell receptor beta chain was observed in a study of blood T cell repertoires in COVID-19. Turning to the study itself: Italy, Spain and the United States were the sources of the convalescent and acute COVID-19 samples. Nucleic acid was either cDNA or gDNA, and it came from T cells, B-cell-depleted T cells, or PBMCs.

Germline CDR1 MNHNY, CDR2 SVGAGI (reference sequence). V was cut by 2 bases and J by 2 bases, with 7 bases left in between. The CDR3 totals 13 residues. Libraries were prepared by immunoSEQ multiplex PCR; TCRdb keeps only in-frame clonotypes and omits some of them. The sample shows roughly 120,000 clones, roughly 80% of them seen only once. The TCR was taken from a man aged 65-85 years with acute or convalescent COVID-19. The gene calls are TRBV6-6 and TRBJ2-7, with a weak D call TRBD1 (6 bases). What was sequenced was peripheral blood. Written as DNA, the CDR3 is TGTGCCAGCAGTTACAAGGGGGCCTACGAGCAGTACTTC. As protein: CASSYKGAYEQYF.